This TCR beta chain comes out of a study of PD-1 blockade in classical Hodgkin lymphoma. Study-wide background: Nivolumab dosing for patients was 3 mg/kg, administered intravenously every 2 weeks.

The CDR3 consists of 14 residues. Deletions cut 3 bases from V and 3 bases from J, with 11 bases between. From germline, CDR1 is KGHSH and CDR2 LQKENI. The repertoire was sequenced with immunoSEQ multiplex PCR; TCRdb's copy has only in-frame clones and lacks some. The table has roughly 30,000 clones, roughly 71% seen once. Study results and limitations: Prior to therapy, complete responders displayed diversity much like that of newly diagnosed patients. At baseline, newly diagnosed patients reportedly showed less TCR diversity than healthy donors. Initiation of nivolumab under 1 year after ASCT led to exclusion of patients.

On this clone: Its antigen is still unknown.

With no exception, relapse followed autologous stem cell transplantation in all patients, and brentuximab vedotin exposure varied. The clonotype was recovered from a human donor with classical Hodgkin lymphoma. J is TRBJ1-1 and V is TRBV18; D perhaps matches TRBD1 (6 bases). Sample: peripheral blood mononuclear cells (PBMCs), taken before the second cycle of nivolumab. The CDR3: CASSPAPGDTEAFF. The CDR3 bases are TGTGCCAGCTCACCCGCACCAGGGGACACTGAAGCTTTCTTT.